Listed below are T cell receptor beta chains from one sample, sequenced in a study of cytomegalovirus exposure and HLA in healthy donors. Sequencing used immunoSEQ multiplex PCR; TCRdb keeps in-frame clones, though not all of them. Altogether 100,000 to 150,000 clones are present, 17% being singletons, with the ten largest covering less than 3.5%. The sequencing sample was made of PBMCs. Receptors were obtained from a female donor in good health and CMV-seropositive. The CDR3 runs from the conserved cysteine through the conserved F or W. Each record gives: clone size, V gene, D gene, J gene, CDR3 protein, CDR3 DNA. D genes are given only for firm matches. Expanded clones get a size class; other rows say once, few or many, or leave the size out.

abundance: few
v_gene: TRBV6-5
d_gene: TRBD1
j_gene: TRBJ1-2
CDR3aa: CASSRDRGYGYTF
CDR3nt: TGTGCCAGCAGCAGGGACAGGGGGTATGGCTACACCTTC

abundance: .
v_gene: TRBV4-1
d_gene: .
j_gene: TRBJ2-2
CDR3aa: CASGSGTLIRELFF
CDR3nt: TGCGCCAGCGGATCCGGGACACTTATTAGGGAGCTGTTTTTT

abundance: .
v_gene: TRBV11-2
d_gene: TRBD1
j_gene: TRBJ1-3
CDR3aa: CASSLNRGAGNTIYF
CDR3nt: TGTGCCAGCAGCCTGAACAGGGGGGCTGGAAACACCATATATTTT

abundance: .
v_gene: TRBV21-1
d_gene: .
j_gene: TRBJ1-5
CDR3aa: CASSNLYHRGPIKPQHF
CDR3nt: TGTGCCAGCAGCAACCTCTACCATAGGGGGCCGATCAAGCCCCAGCATTTT

abundance: .
v_gene: TRBV2
d_gene: .
j_gene: TRBJ1-2
CDR3aa: CASSTDRSPNYGYTF
CDR3nt: TGTGCCAGCAGCACTGACAGGTCCCCTAACTATGGCTACACCTTC

abundance: few
v_gene: TRBV4-3
d_gene: TRBD2
j_gene: TRBJ2-7
CDR3aa: CASSPSGGGAYEQYF
CDR3nt: TGCGCCAGCAGCCCTAGCGGCGGGGGGGCCTACGAGCAGTACTTC

abundance: .
v_gene: TRBV9
d_gene: .
j_gene: TRBJ1-2
CDR3aa: CASSVGAGGGYGYTF
CDR3nt: TGTGCCAGCAGCGTAGGGGCAGGTGGTGGGTATGGCTACACCTTC

abundance: .
v_gene: TRBV7-2
d_gene: TRBD1
j_gene: TRBJ2-7
CDR3aa: CASSPRDSPNIPYEQYF
CDR3nt: TGTGCCAGCAGCCCTCGGGACAGTCCGAATATCCCCTACGAGCAGTACTTC

abundance: .
v_gene: TRBV7-9
d_gene: .
j_gene: TRBJ2-7
CDR3aa: CASSLAQGGPGGYEQYF
CDR3nt: TGTGCCAGCAGCTTAGCGCAAGGGGGCCCCGGGGGTTACGAGCAGTACTTC

abundance: few
v_gene: TRBV9
d_gene: .
j_gene: TRBJ2-7
CDR3aa: CASSVEQSSYEQYF
CDR3nt: TGTGCCAGCAGCGTAGAACAGAGCTCCTACGAGCAGTACTTC

abundance: .
v_gene: TRBV9
d_gene: .
j_gene: TRBJ1-6
CDR3aa: CASSVDRAYRDPLHF
CDR3nt: TGTGCCAGCAGCGTAGACAGGGCCTACCGGGATCCCCTCCACTTT

abundance: few
v_gene: TRBV6-6
d_gene: .
j_gene: TRBJ2-5
CDR3aa: CASSSTSPQETQYF
CDR3nt: TGTGCCAGCAGCTCGACTAGTCCCCAAGAGACCCAGTACTTC

abundance: .
v_gene: TRBV5-1
d_gene: .
j_gene: TRBJ1-6
CDR3aa: CASSLDGFSPLHF
CDR3nt: TGCGCCAGCAGCTTGGACGGTTTTTCACCCCTCCACTTT

abundance: .
v_gene: TRBV28
d_gene: .
j_gene: TRBJ2-1
CDR3aa: CASSLRHLERNEQFF
CDR3nt: TGTGCCAGCAGTCTTAGGCATCTGGAGCGGAATGAGCAGTTCTTC

abundance: few
v_gene: TRBV4-2
d_gene: TRBD1
j_gene: TRBJ1-1
CDR3aa: CASSQFRDRGLLNTEAFF
CDR3nt: TGTGCCAGCAGCCAGTTCCGGGACAGGGGCCTCTTGAACACTGAAGCTTTCTTT

abundance: .
v_gene: TRBV25-1
d_gene: .
j_gene: TRBJ2-7
CDR3aa: CASSELPDKPYEQYF
CDR3nt: TGTGCCAGCAGTGAACTCCCTGACAAGCCCTACGAGCAGTACTTC

abundance: .
v_gene: TRBV28
d_gene: TRBD1
j_gene: TRBJ2-6
CDR3aa: CASSSTGGVLGANVLTF
CDR3nt: TGTGCCAGCAGTTCGACAGGGGGCGTACTTGGGGCCAACGTCCTGACTTTC

abundance: few
v_gene: TRBV6-1
d_gene: TRBD2
j_gene: TRBJ2-5
CDR3aa: CASSEATGGQETQYF
CDR3nt: TGTGCCAGCAGTGAAGCAACGGGAGGGCAGGAGACCCAGTACTTC

abundance: .
v_gene: TRBV30
d_gene: TRBD1
j_gene: TRBJ2-3
CDR3aa: CAWGHRGGTDTQYF
CDR3nt: TGTGCCTGGGGACACAGGGGCGGCACAGATACGCAGTATTTT

abundance: .
v_gene: TRBV27
d_gene: TRBD1
j_gene: TRBJ1-4
CDR3aa: CASSFDRGEKLFF
CDR3nt: TGTGCCAGCAGTTTTGACAGGGGTGAAAAACTGTTTTTT

abundance: few
v_gene: TRBV5-1
d_gene: .
j_gene: TRBJ2-7
CDR3aa: CASSLELLGRYGYEQYF
CDR3nt: TGCGCCAGCAGCTTGGAGTTGTTAGGGAGGTACGGCTACGAGCAGTACTTC

abundance: few
v_gene: TRBV7-9
d_gene: .
j_gene: TRBJ1-4
CDR3aa: CASSLVRGGEKLFF
CDR3nt: TGTGCCAGCAGCTTAGTCAGGGGTGGTGAAAAACTGTTTTTT

abundance: .
v_gene: TRBV4-1
d_gene: TRBD1
j_gene: TRBJ1-5
CDR3aa: CASSQDGTVGQPQHF
CDR3nt: TGCGCCAGCAGCCAAGATGGGACAGTGGGTCAGCCCCAGCATTTT

abundance: .
v_gene: TRBV5-1
d_gene: .
j_gene: TRBJ2-2
CDR3aa: CASSLAGIPSNAGELFF
CDR3nt: TGCGCCAGCAGCTTGGCCGGGATTCCTTCTAACGCCGGGGAGCTGTTTTTT

abundance: .
v_gene: TRBV5-5
d_gene: .
j_gene: TRBJ2-7
CDR3aa: CAGGPRADEQYF
CDR3nt: TGTGCGGGGGGACCGAGGGCGGACGAGCAGTACTTC

abundance: .
v_gene: TRBV9
d_gene: TRBD2
j_gene: TRBJ2-1
CDR3aa: CASSAAGGRLNEQFF
CDR3nt: TGTGCCAGCAGCGCAGCGGGGGGGCGACTCAATGAGCAGTTCTTC

abundance: .
v_gene: TRBV28
d_gene: .
j_gene: TRBJ2-7
CDR3aa: CASRSRDRAYEQYF
CDR3nt: TGTGCCAGCAGATCGCGGGACAGAGCCTACGAGCAGTACTTC

abundance: .
v_gene: TRBV11-3
d_gene: .
j_gene: TRBJ2-7
CDR3aa: CASSLDSNEQYF
CDR3nt: TGTGCCAGCAGCTTAGATTCCAACGAGCAGTACTTC

abundance: .
v_gene: TRBV5-1
d_gene: TRBD1
j_gene: TRBJ1-1
CDR3aa: CASSPETGGGTEAFF
CDR3nt: TGCGCCAGCAGCCCCGAGACAGGGGGAGGAACTGAAGCTTTCTTT

abundance: .
v_gene: TRBV5-1
d_gene: .
j_gene: TRBJ2-3
CDR3aa: CASSLPGSSTDTQYF
CDR3nt: TGCGCCAGCAGCCTCCCAGGTTCTAGCACAGATACGCAGTATTTT

abundance: .
v_gene: TRBV6-5
d_gene: .
j_gene: TRBJ2-1
CDR3aa: CASSYGPTIHEQFF
CDR3nt: TGTGCCAGCAGTTATGGACCGACTATCCATGAGCAGTTCTTC

abundance: .
v_gene: TRBV9
d_gene: .
j_gene: TRBJ1-4
CDR3aa: CASSVSLNEKLFF
CDR3nt: TGTGCCAGCAGCGTATCCTTGAATGAAAAACTGTTTTTT

abundance: few
v_gene: TRBV27
d_gene: TRBD2
j_gene: TRBJ2-7
CDR3aa: CASSLRAITTELGGEQYF
CDR3nt: TGTGCCAGCAGTTTACGAGCGATCACCACCGAATTGGGGGGGGAGCAGTACTTC

abundance: .
v_gene: TRBV11-2
d_gene: TRBD1
j_gene: TRBJ1-4
CDR3aa: CASSFRWDRVDNEKLFF
CDR3nt: TGTGCCAGCAGCTTTCGATGGGACAGGGTCGATAATGAAAAACTGTTTTTT

abundance: .
v_gene: TRBV4-1
d_gene: TRBD2
j_gene: TRBJ2-1
CDR3aa: CASSQDRLAGGEQFF
CDR3nt: TGCGCCAGCAGCCAAGATAGACTAGCTGGCGGTGAGCAGTTCTTC

abundance: .
v_gene: TRBV4-3
d_gene: .
j_gene: TRBJ2-7
CDR3aa: CASSLNLDRRVLSYEQYF
CDR3nt: TGCGCCAGCAGCCTTAATCTTGATCGGAGGGTCCTCTCCTACGAGCAGTACTTC

abundance: .
v_gene: TRBV12-5
d_gene: .
j_gene: TRBJ2-7
CDR3aa: CARGNPRQPLGWQYF
CDR3nt: TGTGCTAGGGGTAACCCCCGCCAACCGCTAGGTTGGCAGTACTTC

abundance: few
v_gene: TRBV4-2
d_gene: TRBD1
j_gene: TRBJ1-1
CDR3aa: CASSHGQEGTVNTEAFF
CDR3nt: TGTGCCAGCAGCCACGGACAGGAGGGGACCGTGAACACTGAAGCTTTCTTT

abundance: .
v_gene: TRBV4-1
d_gene: TRBD2
j_gene: TRBJ2-7
CDR3aa: CASSRSGTYYEQYF
CDR3nt: TGCGCCAGCAGCCGCAGCGGGACTTACTACGAGCAGTACTTC

abundance: few
v_gene: TRBV6-1
d_gene: TRBD1
j_gene: TRBJ1-2
CDR3aa: CASKSTGTGYGYTF
CDR3nt: TGTGCCAGCAAGAGCACCGGGACAGGCTATGGCTACACCTTC

abundance: .
v_gene: TRBV9
d_gene: .
j_gene: TRBJ1-2
CDR3aa: CASSVGDSYGYTF
CDR3nt: TGTGCCAGCAGCGTAGGGGACTCCTATGGCTACACCTTC

abundance: few
v_gene: TRBV21-1
d_gene: .
j_gene: TRBJ1-1
CDR3aa: CASSTRGSGLNTEAFF
CDR3nt: TGTGCCAGCAGCACTAGAGGCAGCGGACTGAACACTGAAGCTTTCTTT

abundance: few
v_gene: TRBV2
d_gene: .
j_gene: TRBJ2-5
CDR3aa: CASDDWGSGQETQYF
CDR3nt: TGTGCCAGCGATGATTGGGGTAGCGGCCAAGAGACCCAGTACTTC

abundance: .
v_gene: TRBV7-2
d_gene: TRBD1
j_gene: TRBJ2-3
CDR3aa: CASSLLGQGVDTQYF
CDR3nt: TGTGCCAGCAGCTTACTCGGACAGGGGGTGGATACGCAGTATTTT

abundance: .
v_gene: TRBV7-9
d_gene: .
j_gene: TRBJ1-1
CDR3aa: CASSPTVNTEAFF
CDR3nt: TGTGCCAGCAGCCCAACAGTGAACACTGAAGCTTTCTTT

abundance: .
v_gene: TRBV6-5
d_gene: TRBD1
j_gene: TRBJ1-1
CDR3aa: CASSFTGALNTEAFF
CDR3nt: TGTGCCAGCAGTTTCACAGGGGCCTTGAACACTGAAGCTTTCTTT

abundance: .
v_gene: TRBV19
d_gene: .
j_gene: TRBJ1-5
CDR3aa: CASREPRQRRQPQHF
CDR3nt: TGTGCCAGTAGGGAGCCCAGACAGAGACGGCAGCCCCAGCATTTT

abundance: .
v_gene: TRBV21-1
d_gene: .
j_gene: TRBJ2-7
CDR3aa: CASSKDQGTEQYF
CDR3nt: TGTGCCAGCAGCAAAGATCAGGGTACCGAGCAGTACTTC

abundance: .
v_gene: TRBV6-1
d_gene: .
j_gene: TRBJ2-5
CDR3aa: CASSKPFQQETQYF
CDR3nt: TGTGCCAGCAGTAAGCCATTTCAACAAGAGACCCAGTACTTC

abundance: .
v_gene: TRBV4-2
d_gene: .
j_gene: TRBJ1-1
CDR3aa: CASSPTAGYLSDTEAFF
CDR3nt: TGTGCCAGCAGCCCCACCGCAGGGTACCTATCTGACACTGAAGCTTTCTTT

abundance: few
v_gene: TRBV19
d_gene: TRBD1
j_gene: TRBJ2-5
CDR3aa: CASSDWTGGEETQYF
CDR3nt: TGTGCCAGTAGTGATTGGACAGGGGGAGAAGAGACCCAGTACTTC

abundance: .
v_gene: TRBV2
d_gene: TRBD1
j_gene: TRBJ2-5
CDR3aa: CASSDTGQGETQYF
CDR3nt: TGTGCCAGCAGTGATACAGGACAGGGAGAGACCCAGTACTTC

abundance: few
v_gene: TRBV18
d_gene: .
j_gene: TRBJ1-1
CDR3aa: CASSLDRYTEAFF
CDR3nt: TGTGCCAGCTCACTAGACAGGTACACTGAAGCTTTCTTT

abundance: few
v_gene: TRBV6-5
d_gene: TRBD1
j_gene: TRBJ2-7
CDR3aa: CASSHGDRGSYEQYF
CDR3nt: TGTGCCAGCAGCCACGGGGACAGGGGTTCCTACGAGCAGTACTTC

abundance: few
v_gene: TRBV29-1
d_gene: .
j_gene: TRBJ2-1
CDR3aa: CSVAPLFSVNEQFF
CDR3nt: TGCAGCGTTGCCCCACTCTTCAGCGTCAATGAGCAGTTCTTC

abundance: few
v_gene: TRBV25-1
d_gene: TRBD2
j_gene: TRBJ2-4
CDR3aa: CASSQTSGTSLAKNIQYF
CDR3nt: TGTGCCAGCAGCCAAACCAGCGGGACTAGTTTAGCCAAAAACATTCAGTACTTC

abundance: .
v_gene: TRBV5-6
d_gene: .
j_gene: TRBJ2-7
CDR3aa: CASSWKHRYAGRPPYEQYF
CDR3nt: TGTGCCAGCAGCTGGAAGCATAGATATGCCGGGAGACCCCCTTACGAGCAGTACTTC

abundance: .
v_gene: TRBV2
d_gene: TRBD1
j_gene: TRBJ1-2
CDR3aa: CASSPNQGAGGYTF
CDR3nt: TGTGCCAGCAGTCCTAACCAGGGGGCTGGAGGCTACACCTTC

abundance: few
v_gene: TRBV5-4
d_gene: TRBD2
j_gene: TRBJ2-7
CDR3aa: CASSLGLANYEQYF
CDR3nt: TGTGCCAGCAGCTTGGGACTAGCCAACTACGAGCAGTACTTC